These 20 T cell receptor beta chains were sequenced from one sample in a study of T-cell reconstitution after alpha-beta-depleted transplantation in children. This sample's TCRbeta library carried unique molecular identifier barcodes. MiXCR, run by TCRdb on the PCR reads, gives a single entry per CDR3 protein. The sample holds 300,000 to 350,000 distinct CDR3 sequences, about a sixth seen once. The sample was PBMCs, mostly from graft donor cells, taken 360 days after TCRalphabeta/CD19-depleted stem cell transplant. The source of these receptors is a male patient between 2 and 10 years old who had a stem cell transplant for acute lymphoblastic leukemia, so the T cells may come from the graft donor.

Comments on this clonotype: An end of the junction differs from the germline gene, which may be a read error. The chain uses TRBV7-9 and TRBJ2-1, with 7 bases identical to TRBD1. The CDR3 loop spans 12 amino acids. CDR1 is SEHNR and CDR2 is FQNEAQ in the germline V gene (reference sequence). CDR3 loop: CASSLTGQVALF. CDR3 coding DNA: TGTGCCAGCAGCTTAACAGGACAGGTAGCACTCTTC.

Many counts were recorded for this clonotype. The chain combines TRBV20-1 with TRBJ2-5, with 10 positions matching TRBD2. CDR3 length: 16 amino acids. The V segment lost 3 bases and the J segment 4 bases; nucleotides outside the gene matches: 11. Germline assignment: CDR1 DFQATT and CDR2 SNEGSKA (reference sequence). The DNA of the CDR3 is TGCAGTGCTAGTAGCTGGCTAGCGGGAGTAAGAGAGACCCAGTACTTC. Its translation: CSASSWLAGVRETQYF.

The chain couples TRBV12-3 or TRBV12-4 to TRBJ1-5; 10 bases are a match to TRBD1. The V segment lost 6 bases and the J segment 4 bases; nucleotides outside the gene matches: 6. The CDR3 is made up of 15 amino acids. The CDR3 here is CASSFDRGRNQPQHF. The CDR3 DNA reads as TGTGCCAGCAGCTTCGACAGGGGGCGAAATCAGCCCCAGCATTTT.

This clonotype has only a few counts. V usage is TRBV5-8 and J usage is TRBJ2-7; no clear D gene. CDR3 length equals 16 residues. With 0 bases removed from V and 3 bases from J, the gap between germline ends came to 16 bases. CDR1 and CDR2 from the germline V gene are SGHTS and YDEGEE. The CDR3 DNA is TGTGCCAGCAGCTTGGGCGACTCCGTCTCCTACTACGAGCAGTACTTC. It codes for CASSLGDSVSYYEQYF. The variable domain in full, with the rest retrieved from reference TRBV5-8 and TRBJ2-7, is EAGVTQSPTHLIKTRGQQATLRCSPISGHTSVYWYQQALGLGLQFLLWYDEGEERNRGNFPPRFSGRQFPNYSSELNVNALELEDSALYLCASSLGDSVSYYEQYFGPGTRLTVT.

This clonotype has a handful of counts. The chain recombines TRBV15 with TRBJ2-5; D remains unclear. CDR3 size: 16 residues. With 0 bases removed from V and 2 bases from J, the gap between germline ends came to 13 bases. CDR1 is LNHNV, CDR2 YYDKDF, per germline (reference sequence). Here the CDR3 reads CATSRDARLKQETQYF. CDR3 in DNA: TGTGCCACCAGCAGAGATGCGAGACTCAAACAAGAGACCCAGTACTTC.

This rearrangement joins TRBV5-1 to TRBJ1-1; D is ambiguous. This CDR3 comprises 15 residues. Between the trimmed V and J ends, which lost 2 bases and 0 bases, there was a span of 11 bases. From germline, CDR1 is SGHRS and CDR2 YFSETQ. This chain's CDR3 is CASSLDYEMNTEAFF. The CDR3 bases are TGCGCCAGCAGCTTAGATTACGAGATGAACACTGAAGCTTTCTTT.

The chain employs TRBV7-9 and TRBJ1-2; D remains unclear. The CDR3 has 13 residues. Trimming pared 5 bases from V and 6 bases from J, leaving 13 bases between. Germline V lookup: CDR1 SEHNR, CDR2 FQNEAQ (reference sequence). CDR3 protein: CASSTEEPHGYTF. For the CDR3, the DNA is TGTGCCAGCAGCACCGAAGAGCCCCATGGCTACACCTTC.

The chain recombines TRBV11-3 with TRBJ2-1, with a tentative D call TRBD2 (5 bases). V shed 2 bases and J shed 5 bases, with 13 bases lying between them. The germline V gene has CDR1 SGHNT and CDR2 YENEEA. The CDR3 sequence is 15 residues long. This CDR3 is CASSLRPSGHNEQFF. The CDR3 DNA sequence: TGTGCCAGCAGCTTAAGGCCAAGCGGACACAATGAGCAGTTCTTC.

CDR3 residues: CASSQVRDYEQYF. DNA for the CDR3: TGTGCCAGCAGCCAAGTACGGGACTACGAGCAGTACTTC. V and J are TRBV4-2 and TRBJ2-7; perhaps TRBD2 as D (5 bases). The CDR3 is 13 amino acids. Deletions cut 1 base from V and 3 bases from J, with 7 bases between. Germline CDR1 and CDR2: LGHNA and YNFKEQ.

This clonotype occurred a few times. This chain links TRBV7-9 with TRBJ2-7, with D tentatively TRBD2 (6 bases). Trimming pared 10 bases from V and 6 bases from J, leaving 22 bases between. The CDR3 sequence is 14 residues long. Germline lookup yields CDR1 SEHNR and CDR2 FQNEAQ (reference sequence). The CDR3 protein is CATRGWGETTEQYF. CDR3 sequence (DNA): TGTGCCACCCGGGGGTGGGGGGAGACAACCGAGCAGTACTTC.

The rearrangement joins TRBV19 to TRBJ2-1; weak D call: TRBD2 (5 bases). This CDR3 comprises 16 residues. From germline, CDR1 is LNHDA and CDR2 SQIVND (reference sequence). V was cut by 4 bases and J by 1 base, with 14 bases left in between. CDR3 sequence reads: CASSTILGLSYNEQFF. CDR3 coding DNA: TGTGCCAGTAGTACCATTCTTGGACTGTCCTACAATGAGCAGTTCTTC.

J is TRBJ2-1 and V is TRBV4-2, with 9 bases fitting TRBD1. The CDR3 extends over 14 amino acids. J lost 8 bases, V lost 4 bases, and 6 bases had no gene match. The germline V gene encodes CDR1 LGHNA and CDR2 YNFKEQ. CDR3 protein: CASSPGTGRDEQFF. CDR3 coding DNA: TGTGCCAGCAGCCCAGGGACAGGGCGGGATGAGCAGTTCTTC.

The chain has TRBV4-2 and TRBJ2-5; possibly TRBD1 for D (6 bases). Trimming took 3 bases from V and 5 from J, leaving 10 bases between them. Germline CDR1 is LGHNA and CDR2 is YNFKEQ. The CDR3 loop spans 13 amino acids. The chain's CDR3 is CASSQQGMETQYF. The CDR3 DNA is TGTGCCAGCAGCCAGCAGGGGATGGAGACCCAGTACTTC.

The chain carries TRBV28 and TRBJ2-7; D not resolved. Germline values: CDR1 MDHEN, CDR2 SYDVKM. This CDR3 has 13 amino acids. Trimming took off 4 bases at V and 2 bases at J, with 9 bases between the two ends. The CDR3 reads CASSWGSTYEQYF. CDR3 nucleotide sequence: TGTGCCAGCAGTTGGGGATCAACCTACGAGCAGTACTTC.

This chain uses TRBV27 with TRBJ2-1; TRBD2 agrees at 10 bases. Germline assignment: CDR1 MNHEY and CDR2 SMNVEV (reference sequence). CDR3 length: 15 amino acids. V was clipped by 8 bases and J by 3 bases; unmatched bases: 7. DNA for the CDR3: TGTGCCAGCTCCCTAGCGGGGGCATTCTACAATGAGCAGTTCTTC. This sequence encodes CASSLAGAFYNEQFF.

This clonotype was observed a handful of times. The V gene is TRBV12-3 or TRBV12-4, the J gene TRBJ2-7, with a tentative D call TRBD1 (5 bases). V lost 6 bases and J lost 0, with 15 bases in between. This CDR3 has 15 residues. The CDR3 loop is CASSRGQINSYEQYF. The CDR3 DNA sequence: TGTGCCAGCAGCCGTGGACAAATCAACTCCTACGAGCAGTACTTC.

The CDR3, as DNA: TGTGCCATCAGTGGACTAAGTTACAATGAGCAGTTCTTC. Translated, it gives CAISGLSYNEQFF. The chain recombines TRBV10-3 with TRBJ2-1; D may be TRBD2 (5 bases). CDR3 length equals 13 residues. The V gene's germline CDR1 is ENHRY and CDR2 SYGVKD. Trimming shortened V by 4 bases and J by 4 bases, and 8 bases separated the two germline ends.

The genes are TRBV7-6 and TRBJ2-3; D not resolved. Germline loops: CDR1 SGHVS, CDR2 FNYEAQ. CDR3 length: 13 residues. Trimming took 5 bases from V and 2 from J, leaving 8 bases between them. CDR3 region: CASSPSYTDTQYF. The CDR3 DNA reads TGTGCCAGCAGCCCCTCCTACACAGATACGCAGTATTTT.

This clonotype was found a few times. This chain connects TRBV4-1 to TRBJ2-7, with 7 bases aligning to TRBD1. CDR1 is MGHRA and CDR2 is YSYEKL in the germline V gene. The length of the CDR3 is 15 residues. V lost 4 bases and J lost 2; bases outside the gene matches: 8. The CDR3 coding sequence is TGCGCCAGCAGCCCTAACCGGGACAGACCCTACGAGCAGTACTTC. Protein product: CASSPNRDRPYEQYF.

This clonotype appeared a few times. This chain links TRBV20-1 with TRBJ2-7; D remains unclear. The CDR3 has 16 residues. V shed 0 bases and J shed 0 bases, with 15 bases lying between them. Germline V gives CDR1 DFQATT, CDR2 SNEGSKA (reference sequence). CDR3 nucleotide sequence: TGCAGTGCTAGAGATCTGGGCAGGCTAAACTCCTACGAGCAGTACTTC. Translated, it gives CSARDLGRLNSYEQYF.